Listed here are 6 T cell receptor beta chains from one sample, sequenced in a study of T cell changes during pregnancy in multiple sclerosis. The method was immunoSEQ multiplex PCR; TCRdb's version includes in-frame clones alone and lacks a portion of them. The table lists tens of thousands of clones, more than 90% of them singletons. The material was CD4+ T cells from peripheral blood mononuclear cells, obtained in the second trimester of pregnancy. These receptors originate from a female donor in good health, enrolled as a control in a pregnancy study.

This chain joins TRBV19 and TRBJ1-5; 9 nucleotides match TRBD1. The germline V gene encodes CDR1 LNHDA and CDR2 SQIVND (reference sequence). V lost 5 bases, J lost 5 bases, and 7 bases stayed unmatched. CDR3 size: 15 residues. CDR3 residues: CASSVTGGFYQPQHF. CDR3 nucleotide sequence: TGTGCCAGTAGTGTGACAGGGGGGTTTTATCAGCCCCAGCATTTT.

The CDR3 loop reads CSVGQVEETQYF. CDR3 sequence (DNA): TGCAGCGTTGGACAGGTTGAAGAGACCCAGTACTTC. The gene calls are TRBV29-1 and TRBJ2-5; TRBD1 might be the D (6 bases). Looked up from germline, CDR1 is SQVTM and CDR2 is ANQGSEA. This CDR3 contains 12 residues. Trimming pared 4 bases from V and 3 bases from J, leaving 9 bases between.

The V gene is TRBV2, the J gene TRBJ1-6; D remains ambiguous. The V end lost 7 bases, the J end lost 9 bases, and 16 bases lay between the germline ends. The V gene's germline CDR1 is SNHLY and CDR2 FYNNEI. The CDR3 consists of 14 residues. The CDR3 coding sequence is TGTGCCAGCACCCTTCTAGACGCCGGTTCACCCCTCCACTTT. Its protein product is CASTLLDAGSPLHF.

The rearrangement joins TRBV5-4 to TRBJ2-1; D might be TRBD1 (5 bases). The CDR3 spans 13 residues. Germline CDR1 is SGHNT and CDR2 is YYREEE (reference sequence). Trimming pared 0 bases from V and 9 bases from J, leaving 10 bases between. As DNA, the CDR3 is TGTGCCAGCAGCTTGGTCTCAGGGTTTGAGCAGTTCTTC. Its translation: CASSLVSGFEQFF.

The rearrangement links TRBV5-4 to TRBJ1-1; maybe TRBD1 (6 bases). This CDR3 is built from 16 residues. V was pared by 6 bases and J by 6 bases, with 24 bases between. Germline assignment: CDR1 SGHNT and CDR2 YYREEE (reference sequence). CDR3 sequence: CASTPGGQGGSSEAFF. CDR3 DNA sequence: TGTGCCAGCACACCGGGGGGGCAGGGAGGGTCCTCTGAAGCTTTCTTT.

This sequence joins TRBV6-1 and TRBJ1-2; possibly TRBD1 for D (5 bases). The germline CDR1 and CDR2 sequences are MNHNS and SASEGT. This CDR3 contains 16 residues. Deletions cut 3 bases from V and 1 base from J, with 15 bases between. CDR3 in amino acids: CASSDHQGQLNYGYTF. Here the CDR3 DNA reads TGTGCCAGCAGTGACCACCAGGGCCAGCTTAACTATGGCTACACCTTC.